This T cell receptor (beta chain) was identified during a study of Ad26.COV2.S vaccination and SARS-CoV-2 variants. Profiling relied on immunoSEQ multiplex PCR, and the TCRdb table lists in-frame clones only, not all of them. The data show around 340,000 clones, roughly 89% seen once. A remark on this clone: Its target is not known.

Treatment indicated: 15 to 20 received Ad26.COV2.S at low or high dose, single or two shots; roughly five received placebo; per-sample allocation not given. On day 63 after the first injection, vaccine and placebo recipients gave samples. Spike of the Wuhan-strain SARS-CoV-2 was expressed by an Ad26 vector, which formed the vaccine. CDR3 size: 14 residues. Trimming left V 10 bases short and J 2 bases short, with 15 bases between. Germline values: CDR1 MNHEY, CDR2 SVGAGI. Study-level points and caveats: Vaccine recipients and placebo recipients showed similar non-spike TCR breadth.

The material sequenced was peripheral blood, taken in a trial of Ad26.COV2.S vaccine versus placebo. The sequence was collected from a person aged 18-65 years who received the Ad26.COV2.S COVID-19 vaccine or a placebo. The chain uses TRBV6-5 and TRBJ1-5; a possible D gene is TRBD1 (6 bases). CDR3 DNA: TGTGCCACAATACCGGGACATGGCAATCAGCCCCAGCATTTT. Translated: CATIPGHGNQPQHF.